A selection of T cell receptor beta chains follows, all from one sample in a study of siplizumab effects on memory and regulatory T cells. The data were produced by immunoSEQ multiplex PCR, yet TCRdb's version contains in-frame clones alone and is incomplete. The sample has under 130,000 clones, approximately 94% seen once. Sequencing was carried out using CD4+ T cells sorted from blood. All receptors derive from a human donor in good health. Each CDR3 is given with its conserved first and last residue. The order of the fields is V gene, J gene, clone size, D gene, CDR3 protein, CDR3 DNA. D genes are given only for firm matches. The size of a clone is reported for some rows only, either as once, few or many, or as a class for expanded clones.

>TRBV30|TRBJ1-2|-|TRBD1
CACQNPGQGAGGYTF
TGTGCCTGCCAAAACCCGGGACAGGGGGCGGGCGGCTACACCTTC
>TRBV6-1|TRBJ1-5|-|-
CASLGDGTRNQPQHF
TGTGCCAGCCTGGGTGACGGGACACGAAACCAGCCCCAGCATTTT
>TRBV4-2|TRBJ1-1|-|-
CASSQDRGSDTEAFF
TGTGCCAGCAGCCAAGATCGTGGGTCTGACACTGAAGCTTTCTTT
>TRBV5-1|TRBJ2-2|-|TRBD1
CASSSRQGVGGELFF
TGCGCCAGCAGCTCAAGACAGGGGGTTGGCGGGGAGCTGTTTTTT
>TRBV12-5|TRBJ2-7|-|TRBD2
CASGYRGDYEQYF
TGTGCTAGTGGTTACCGGGGGGACTACGAGCAGTACTTC
>TRBV9|TRBJ2-5|-|-
CASNIAGGIQETQYF
TGTGCCAGCAATATCGCTGGGGGAATACAAGAGACCCAGTACTTC
>TRBV7-8|TRBJ1-2|-|-
CASSPRLTRAQSANYGYTF
TGTGCCAGCAGCCCTCGATTAACACGGGCACAGTCGGCTAACTATGGCTACACCTTC
>TRBV27|TRBJ1-2|few|TRBD1
CASSRTGVNYGYTF
TGTGCCAGCAGCCGGACAGGGGTGAACTATGGCTACACCTTC
>TRBV7-3|TRBJ2-3|-|-
CASSPGAEGDTQYF
TGTGCCAGCAGCCCTGGAGCCGAGGGAGATACGCAGTATTTT
>TRBV10-3|TRBJ1-2|-|-
CAISESKGGSSTF
TGTGCCATCAGTGAGTCGAAAGGGGGTAGTTCCACCTTC
>TRBV19|TRBJ1-1|-|-
CASSIGGGSTEAFF
TGTGCCAGTAGTATTGGCGGGGGGTCCACTGAAGCTTTCTTT
>TRBV6-1|TRBJ1-3|-|-
CASSEGAFSGNTIYF
TGTGCCAGCAGTGAAGGGGCTTTCAGTGGAAACACCATATATTTT
>TRBV19|TRBJ2-1|-|TRBD1
CASSTSRILLGQGNEQFF
TGTGCCAGTAGTACCTCCCGTATCCTCCTCGGACAGGGCAATGAGCAGTTCTTC
>TRBV29-1|TRBJ2-7|-|-
CSVEGAYSYEQYF
TGCAGCGTTGAAGGCGCGTACTCCTACGAGCAGTACTTC
>TRBV10-3|TRBJ1-2|-|TRBD1
CAISPQTGDYGYTF
TGTGCCATCAGTCCTCAGACAGGGGACTATGGCTACACCTTC
>TRBV29-1|TRBJ2-2|-|TRBD1
CSVDRTGVATGELFF
TGCAGCGTTGATAGGACAGGGGTGGCCACCGGGGAGCTGTTTTTT
>TRBV11-1|TRBJ2-5|-|TRBD1
CASQGRGETQYF
TGTGCCAGCCAAGGCAGGGGGGAGACCCAGTACTTC
>TRBV7-8|TRBJ1-2|-|TRBD1
CASSLQTGTYGYTF
TGTGCCAGCAGCCTACAGACAGGGACCTATGGCTACACCTTC
>TRBV15|TRBJ1-5|-|-
CATSREQYNQPQHF
TGTGCCACCAGCAGAGAACAGTACAATCAGCCCCAGCATTTT
>TRBV10-1|TRBJ2-2|-|TRBD1
CASSLDRGRSGELFF
TGCGCCAGCAGTTTGGACAGGGGTCGGTCCGGGGAGCTGTTTTTT
>TRBV15|TRBJ1-2|-|-
CATSRDLSGADGYTF
TGTGCCACCAGCAGAGATTTATCAGGGGCGGATGGCTACACCTTC
>TRBV10-3|TRBJ2-5|-|-
CAISEAGIQTQYF
TGTGCCATCAGTGAGGCAGGGATTCAGACCCAGTACTTC
>TRBV7-8|TRBJ2-1|-|-
CASSSNAGASYNEQFF
TGTGCCAGCAGCTCGAACGCGGGTGCCTCCTACAATGAGCAGTTCTTC
>TRBV5-1|TRBJ2-7|-|-
CASSYQTAYEQYF
TGCGCCAGCAGCTACCAAACGGCCTACGAGCAGTACTTC
>TRBV5-1|TRBJ2-1|-|-
CASSLAPGAGEQFF
TGCGCCAGCAGCTTGGCCCCGGGGGCGGGTGAGCAGTTCTTC
>TRBV7-2|TRBJ2-3|-|-
CASSPKGVTLADTQYF
TGTGCCAGCAGTCCGAAGGGGGTCACACTGGCAGATACGCAGTATTTT
>TRBV18|TRBJ2-1|-|-
CASSPPSSQNSYNEQFF
TGTGCCAGCTCACCACCGAGTTCCCAAAATTCTTACAATGAGCAGTTCTTC
>TRBV15|TRBJ1-5|-|TRBD1
CATSSRLGDSQPQHF
TGTGCCACCAGCAGCCGTCTGGGGGACAGTCAGCCCCAGCATTTT
>TRBV19|TRBJ2-5|-|-
CASSRTQGGSETQYF
TGTGCCAGTAGTCGGACACAAGGGGGGTCGGAGACCCAGTACTTC
>TRBV4-1|TRBJ2-4|-|TRBD2
CASSPGLAGGIAKNIQYF
TGCGCCAGCAGCCCGGGGCTAGCGGGGGGTATCGCCAAAAACATTCAGTACTTC
>TRBV5-1|TRBJ2-7|-|-
CASSLSHSYEQYF
TGCGCCAGCAGCTTGTCTCACTCCTACGAGCAGTACTTC
>TRBV6-6|TRBJ1-1|-|-
CASSKAGGNTEAFF
TGTGCCAGCAGTAAAGCGGGGGGTAACACTGAAGCTTTCTTT
>TRBV6-6|TRBJ2-7|-|TRBD2
CACRREGIYEQYF
TGTGCCTGTCGGCGGGAGGGAATTTACGAGCAGTACTTC
>TRBV4-1|TRBJ2-5|-|-
CASSPRGLAGETQYF
TGCGCCAGCAGCCCGCGAGGCCTAGCCGGCGAGACCCAGTACTTC
>TRBV28|TRBJ2-7|-|TRBD1
CASRSGGMILEQYF
TGTGCCAGCAGGTCAGGGGGAATGATTCTCGAGCAGTACTTC
>TRBV29-1|TRBJ2-2|-|TRBD1
CSVPGQGATGELFF
TGCAGCGTTCCGGGACAGGGGGCCACCGGGGAGCTGTTTTTT
>TRBV2|TRBJ2-3|-|TRBD2
CASSEAPGLGFNTQYF
TGTGCCAGCAGTGAAGCCCCGGGACTAGGATTCAATACGCAGTATTTT
>TRBV4-2|TRBJ1-4|-|TRBD1
CASSQEGQGRQKLFF
TGTGCCAGCAGCCAAGAGGGACAGGGTAGGCAAAAACTGTTTTTT
>TRBV18|TRBJ2-3|-|TRBD2
CASSPISGGPTDTQYF
TGTGCCAGCTCGCCGATTAGCGGGGGACCCACAGATACGCAGTATTTT
>TRBV25-1|TRBJ2-5|-|TRBD2
CASSPGGQETQYF
TGTGCCAGCAGTCCGGGGGGCCAAGAGACCCAGTACTTC
>TRBV6-6|TRBJ1-5|-|TRBD1
CASGIAGGGNQPQHF
TGTGCCAGCGGAATAGCAGGGGGAGGCAATCAGCCCCAGCATTTT
>TRBV2|TRBJ2-5|-|-
CASSLGGGRETQYF
TGTGCCAGCAGCCTTGGAGGGGGTAGGGAGACCCAGTACTTC
>TRBV2|TRBJ2-5|-|TRBD2
CASSLTSGGQETQYF
TGTGCCAGCAGTTTGACTAGCGGGGGCCAAGAGACCCAGTACTTC
>TRBV30|TRBJ2-7|-|-
CASDWGAVGEQYF
TGTGCCTCGGACTGGGGGGCAGTCGGCGAGCAGTACTTC